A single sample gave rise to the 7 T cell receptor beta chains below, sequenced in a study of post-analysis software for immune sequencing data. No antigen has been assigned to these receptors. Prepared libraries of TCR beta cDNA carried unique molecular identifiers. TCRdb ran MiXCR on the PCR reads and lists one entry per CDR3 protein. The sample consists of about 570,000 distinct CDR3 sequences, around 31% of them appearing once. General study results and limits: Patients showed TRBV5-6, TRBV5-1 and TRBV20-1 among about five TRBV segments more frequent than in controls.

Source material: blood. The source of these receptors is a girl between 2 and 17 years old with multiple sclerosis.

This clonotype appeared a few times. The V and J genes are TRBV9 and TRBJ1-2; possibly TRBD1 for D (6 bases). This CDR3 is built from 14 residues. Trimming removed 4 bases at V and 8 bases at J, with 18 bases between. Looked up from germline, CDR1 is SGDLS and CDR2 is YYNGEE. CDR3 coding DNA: TGTGCCAGCAGCACCCAACCCCAGGGGAACGGCTACACCTTC. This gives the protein CASSTQPQGNGYTF. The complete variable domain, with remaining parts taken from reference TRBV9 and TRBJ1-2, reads DSGVTQTPKHLITATGQRVTLRCSPRSGDLSVYWYQQSLDQGLQFLIQYYNGEERAKGNILERFSAQQFPDLHSELNLSSLELGDSALYFCASSTQPQGNGYTFGSGTRLTVV.

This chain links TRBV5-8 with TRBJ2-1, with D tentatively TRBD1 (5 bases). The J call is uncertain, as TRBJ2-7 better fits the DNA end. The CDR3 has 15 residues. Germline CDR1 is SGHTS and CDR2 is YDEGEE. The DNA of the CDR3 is TGTGCCAGCAGCTTGGGCTTAGGGGCCTACAATGAGCAGTACTTC. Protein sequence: CASSLGLGAYNEQYF.

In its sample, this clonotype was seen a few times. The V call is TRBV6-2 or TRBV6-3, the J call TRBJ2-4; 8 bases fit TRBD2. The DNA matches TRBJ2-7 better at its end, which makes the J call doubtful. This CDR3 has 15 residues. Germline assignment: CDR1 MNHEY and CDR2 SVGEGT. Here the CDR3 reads CASSPLGSGAYEQYF. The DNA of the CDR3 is TGTGCCAGCAGTCCCTTGGGTAGCGGGGCCTACGAGCAGTACTTC.

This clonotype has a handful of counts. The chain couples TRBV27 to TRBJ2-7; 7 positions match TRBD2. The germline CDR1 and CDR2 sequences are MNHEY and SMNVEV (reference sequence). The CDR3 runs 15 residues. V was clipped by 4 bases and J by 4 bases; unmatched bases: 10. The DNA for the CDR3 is TGTGCCAGCAGTTCCCCAAGGGGAGGGTCGTACGAGCAGTACTTC. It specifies CASSSPRGGSYEQYF.

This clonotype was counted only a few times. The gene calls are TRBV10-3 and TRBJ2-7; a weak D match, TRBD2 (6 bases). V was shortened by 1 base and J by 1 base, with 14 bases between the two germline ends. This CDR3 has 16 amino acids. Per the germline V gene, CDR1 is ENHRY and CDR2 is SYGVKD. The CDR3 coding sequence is TGTGCCATCAGTGAGTGGCGGGGAAGTGGGTCCTACGAGCAGTACTTC. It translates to CAISEWRGSGSYEQYF.

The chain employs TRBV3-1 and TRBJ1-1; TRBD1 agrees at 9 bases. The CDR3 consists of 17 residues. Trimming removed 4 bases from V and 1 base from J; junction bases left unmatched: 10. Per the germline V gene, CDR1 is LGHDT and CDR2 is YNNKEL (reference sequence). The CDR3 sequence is CASSRHADRGRNTEAFF. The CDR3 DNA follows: TGTGCCAGCAGCCGCCACGCTGACAGGGGGAGGAACACTGAAGCTTTCTTT. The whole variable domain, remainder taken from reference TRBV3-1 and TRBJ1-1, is DTAVSQTPKYLVTQMGNDKSIKCEQNLGHDTMYWYKQDSKKFLKIMFSYNNKELIINETVPNRFSPKSPDKAHLNLHINSLELGDSAVYFCASSRHADRGRNTEAFFGQGTRLTVV.

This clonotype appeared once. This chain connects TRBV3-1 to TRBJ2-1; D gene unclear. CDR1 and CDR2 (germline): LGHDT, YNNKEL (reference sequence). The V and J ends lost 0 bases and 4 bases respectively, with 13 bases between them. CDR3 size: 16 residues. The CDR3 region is CASSQDPATRYNEQFF. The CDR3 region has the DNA TGTGCCAGCAGCCAAGATCCGGCTACCAGGTACAATGAGCAGTTCTTC.